This TCR beta chain was observed in a study of cytomegalovirus exposure and HLA in healthy donors. General study results and limits: In a later analysis, TCR beta V- and J-gene trimming was associated with a missense DCLRE1C variant. TCR beta sequences reportedly predicted most subjects' HLA-A and HLA-B alleles accurately. The presence/absence work took it that sequencing depth was about the same across donors.

Regarding this clone: As yet, its antigen is unknown.

PCR employed 60 Vbeta and 13 Jbeta primers. The assay was immunoSEQ multiplex PCR, and TCRdb's table has in-frame clones only and misses some. This table lists under 150,000 clones. The material sequenced was PBMCs. The clonotype originates from a middle-aged man in good health and CMV-seronegative.

CDR3 in DNA: TGTGCCACTACCCGGGACAGGGGGACCGGGGAGCTGTTTTTT. This sequence encodes CATTRDRGTGELFF. The genes are TRBV6-1 and TRBJ2-2, with 11 bases matching TRBD1. The CDR3 spans 14 residues. Trimming removed 10 bases from V and 5 bases from J; junction bases left unmatched: 6. Per germline, CDR1 MNHNS and CDR2 SASEGT.